This T cell receptor (beta chain) comes out of a study of CD8 T cell repertoires and HIV-1 epitope variants. Study details: Each of Twenty-five Gag and Nef epitope peptides stimulated a separate culture. Epitopes were three Gag families plus Nef HW9 and YT9. The study's findings and limits: No clonotypes responded to the TAALDMSHF plasma variant; about five recognized KF9, one HW9.

On this clone itself: The target antigen is unknown.

Germline V lookup: CDR1 SQVTM, CDR2 ANQGSEA. This CDR3 is 18 amino acids long. With 3 bases clipped from V and 3 bases from J, the junction kept 9 bases outside the gene matches. The repertoire was sequenced with immunoSEQ multiplex PCR; TCRdb's copy has only in-frame clones and lacks some. The sample yields over 4,500 clones, roughly 60% seen once. The receptor was derived from a male donor with HIV. The V call is TRBV29-1, the J call TRBJ2-1; 15 bases agree with TRBD2. Specimen: cultured CD8+ T cells derived from PBMCs. The CDR3 protein is CSVEFLWGLAGGYNEQFF. In DNA, the CDR3 is TGCAGCGTTGAGTTTTTGTGGGGACTAGCGGGGGGCTACAATGAGCAGTTCTTC.